The 9 T cell receptor beta chains below come from one sample, sequenced in a study of regulatory T cells in long-lasting Graves disease. Stated time point: newly diagnosed GD, antithyroid drugs for less than 3 months. PBMC RNA was the source of the TCR library. iRepertoire HTBI primers and Arm-PCR of CDR3 regions built TCR beta libraries. TCRdb analysed the multiplex PCR reads with MiXCR anew, one entry per CDR3 protein. The sample yields about 470,000 distinct CDR3 sequences, 15% to 20% seen once. The data were also submitted as part of a second study, on T cells in Graves' hyperthyroidism and ophthalmopathy.

This sample comprised peripheral blood mononuclear cells (PBMCs), obtained at new diagnosis, from a patient treated with antithyroid drugs. The receptors derive from a man aged 35 to 55 with Graves disease.

CDR3 nucleotides: TGTGCCAGTAGTATTTTGCAAGGGTCGGTATTCTCTGAAGCTTTCTTT. Translating it yields CASSILQGSVFSEAFF. The rearrangement joins TRBV19 to TRBJ1-1; no clear D gene. There are 16 residues in the CDR3. V was shortened by 3 bases and J by 6 bases, with 20 bases between the two germline ends. Germline assignment: CDR1 LNHDA and CDR2 SQIVND (reference sequence).

This clonotype has ten or more counts. CDR3 residues: CASSLAGAGGGAGELFF. The DNA of the CDR3 is TGCGCCAGCAGCTTGGCCGGAGCGGGAGGAGGTGCCGGGGAGCTGTTTTTT. The chain carries TRBV5-1 and TRBJ2-2, with TRBD2 identical over 9 bases. Trimming took 0 bases from V and 6 from J; bases not matched to a gene: 9. CDR1 and CDR2 from the germline V gene are SGHRS and YFSETQ. The CDR3 contains 17 residues.

This chain links TRBV2 with TRBJ1-6; weak D call: TRBD1 (5 bases). Germline values: CDR1 SNHLY, CDR2 FYNNEI. The CDR3 is 15 residues long. V was cut by 6 bases and J by 9 bases, with 18 bases left in between. The CDR3 sequence: CASREQESGGSPLHF. CDR3 bases: TGTGCCAGCAGGGAACAGGAAAGCGGGGGTTCACCCCTCCACTTT.

Comment on this clonotype: Compared with germline, one end of the junction differs, possibly owing to a read error. The chain couples TRBV28 to TRBJ1-1, with TRBD1 matching 7 bases. Germline CDR1 MDHEN, CDR2 SYDVKM. This CDR3 has 15 amino acids. Here the CDR3 reads CAISKQGSENTEAFF. Written as DNA, the CDR3 is TGTGCCATCAGTAAACAGGGGTCTGAGAACACTGAAGCTTTCTTT.

This sequence joins TRBV6-4 and TRBJ2-1; a weak D match, TRBD1 (6 bases). Germline V gene data show CDR1 as MRHNA and CDR2 as SNTAGT. The CDR3 has 18 residues. V lost 10 bases and J 6 bases, leaving 31 bases between the germline ends. In DNA, the CDR3 is TGTGCCACCCTTTTCGTAAATCTAAGGACAGACAATTGCAATGAGCAGTTCTTC. Translated: CATLFVNLRTDNCNEQFF.

This clonotype occurred a few times. The rearrangement uses TRBV27 and TRBJ2-3; D call uncertain. The ends were cut back, 7 bases at V and 1 base at J, with 9 bases in the middle. CDR1 and CDR2 (germline): MNHEY, SMNVEV (reference sequence). The CDR3 covers 13 residues. The CDR3 coding sequence is TGTGCCAGCACCAAGTGGGGCACAGATACGCAGTATTTT. It encodes CASTKWGTDTQYF.

This clonotype was counted many times. The chain combines TRBV7-9 with TRBJ1-1; D is uncertain. In germline, CDR1 is SEHNR, CDR2 FQNEAQ (reference sequence). V was pared by 5 bases and J by 1 base, with 11 bases between. CDR3 length: 14 amino acids. The CDR3 nucleotides read TGTGCCAGCAGCCCCTCTCTGCCGAACACTGAAGCTTTCTTT. Protein sequence: CASSPSLPNTEAFF.

This clonotype has a count of ten or more. This chain links TRBV2 with TRBJ2-7, with 8 bases identical to TRBD1. CDR1 and CDR2 from the germline V gene are SNHLY and FYNNEI. V lost 3 bases and J lost 3; bases outside the gene matches: 10. This CDR3 has 16 residues. The CDR3, as DNA: TGTGCCAGCAGTGAGAGGGCTGGAGGACAGGGCTACGAGCAGTACTTC. Translating it yields CASSERAGGQGYEQYF. Filled out from reference TRBV2 and TRBJ2-7, the complete variable domain reads EPEVTQTPSHQVTQMGQEVILRCVPISNHLYFYWYRQILGQKVEFLVSFYNNEISEKSEIFDDQFSVERPDGSNFTLKIRSTKLEDSAMYFCASSERAGGQGYEQYFGPGTRLTVT.

This chain links TRBV5-1 with TRBJ2-5; 7 bases are a match to TRBD2. Germline trimming cut 0 bases from V and 4 bases from J; bases unmatched to any gene: 6. The CDR3 runs 15 residues. From germline, CDR1 is SGHRS and CDR2 YFSETQ. Here the CDR3 DNA reads TGCGCCAGCAGCTTGGCCGGGGTAGCGGGAGAGACCCAGTACTTC. This sequence encodes CASSLAGVAGETQYF. Full variable domain (remainder filled in from reference TRBV5-1 and TRBJ2-5): KAGVTQTPRYLIKTRGQQVTLSCSPISGHRSVSWYQQTPGQGLQFLFEYFSETQRNKGNFPGRFSGRQFSNSRSEMNVSTLELGDSALYLCASSLAGVAGETQYFGPGTRLLVL.